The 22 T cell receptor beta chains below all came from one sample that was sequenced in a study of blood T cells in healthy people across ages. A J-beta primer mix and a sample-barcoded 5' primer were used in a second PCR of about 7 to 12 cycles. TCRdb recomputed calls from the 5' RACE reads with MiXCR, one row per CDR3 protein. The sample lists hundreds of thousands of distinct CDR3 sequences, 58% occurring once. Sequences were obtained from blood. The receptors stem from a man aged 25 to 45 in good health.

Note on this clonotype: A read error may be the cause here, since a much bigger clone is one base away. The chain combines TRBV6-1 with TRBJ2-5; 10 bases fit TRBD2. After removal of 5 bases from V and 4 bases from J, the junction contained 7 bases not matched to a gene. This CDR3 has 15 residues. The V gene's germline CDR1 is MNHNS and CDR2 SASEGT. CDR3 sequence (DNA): TGTGCCAGCAGTACCCTAGCGGGGGACGGAGAGACCCAGTACTTC. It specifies CASSTLAGDGETQYF.

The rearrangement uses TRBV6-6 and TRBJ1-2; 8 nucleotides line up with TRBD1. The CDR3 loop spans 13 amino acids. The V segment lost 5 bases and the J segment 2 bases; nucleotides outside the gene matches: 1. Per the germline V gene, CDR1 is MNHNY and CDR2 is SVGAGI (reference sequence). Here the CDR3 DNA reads TGTGCCAGCAGTCGGACAGGGAACTATGGCTACACCTTC. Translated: CASSRTGNYGYTF.

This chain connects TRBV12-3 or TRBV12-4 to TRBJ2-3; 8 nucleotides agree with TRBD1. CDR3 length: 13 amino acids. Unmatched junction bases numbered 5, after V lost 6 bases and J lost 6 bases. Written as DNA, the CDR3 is TGTGCCAGCAGGACGCGACAGGGGGATACGCAGTATTTT. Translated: CASRTRQGDTQYF.

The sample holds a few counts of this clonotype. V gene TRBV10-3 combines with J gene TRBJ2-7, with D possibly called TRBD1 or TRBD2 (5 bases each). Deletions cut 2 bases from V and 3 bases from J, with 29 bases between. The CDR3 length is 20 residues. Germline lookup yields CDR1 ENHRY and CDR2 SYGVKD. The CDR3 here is CAISEAVRGERGVRVYEQYF. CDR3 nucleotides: TGTGCCATCAGTGAGGCTGTAAGAGGGGAAAGAGGGGTAAGGGTCTACGAGCAGTACTTC.

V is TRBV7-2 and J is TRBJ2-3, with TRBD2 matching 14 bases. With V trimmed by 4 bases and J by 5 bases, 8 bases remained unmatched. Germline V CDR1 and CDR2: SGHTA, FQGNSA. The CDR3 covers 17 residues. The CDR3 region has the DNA TGTGCCAGCAGCTCACAGGGACTAGCGGGAGAAGTAGATACGCAGTATTTT. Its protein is CASSSQGLAGEVDTQYF.

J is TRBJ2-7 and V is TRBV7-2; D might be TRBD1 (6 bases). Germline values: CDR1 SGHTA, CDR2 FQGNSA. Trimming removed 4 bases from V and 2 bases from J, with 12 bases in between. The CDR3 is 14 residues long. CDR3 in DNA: TGTGCCAGCAGCTCCCAAACAGGGACCTACGAGCAGTACTTC. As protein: CASSSQTGTYEQYF.

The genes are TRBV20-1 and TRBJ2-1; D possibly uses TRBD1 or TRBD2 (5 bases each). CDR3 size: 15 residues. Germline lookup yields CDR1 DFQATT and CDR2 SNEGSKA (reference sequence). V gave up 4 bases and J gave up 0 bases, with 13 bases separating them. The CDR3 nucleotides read TGCAGTGCTACTAGTGCAGGGAGCTCCTACAATGAGCAGTTCTTC. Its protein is CSATSAGSSYNEQFF.

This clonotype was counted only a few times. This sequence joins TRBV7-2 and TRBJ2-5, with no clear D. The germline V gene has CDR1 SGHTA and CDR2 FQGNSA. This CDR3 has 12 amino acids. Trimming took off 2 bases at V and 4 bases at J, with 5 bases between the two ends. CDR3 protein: CASSLLLETQYF. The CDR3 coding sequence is TGTGCCAGCAGCTTACTTTTAGAGACCCAGTACTTC.

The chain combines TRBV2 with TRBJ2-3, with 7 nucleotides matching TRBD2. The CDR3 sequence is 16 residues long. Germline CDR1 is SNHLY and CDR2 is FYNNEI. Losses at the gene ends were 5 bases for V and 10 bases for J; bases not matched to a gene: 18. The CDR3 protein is CASSPGLKSRSGAQYF. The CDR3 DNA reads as TGTGCCAGCAGTCCGGGACTAAAATCTCGTAGCGGCGCGCAGTATTTT.

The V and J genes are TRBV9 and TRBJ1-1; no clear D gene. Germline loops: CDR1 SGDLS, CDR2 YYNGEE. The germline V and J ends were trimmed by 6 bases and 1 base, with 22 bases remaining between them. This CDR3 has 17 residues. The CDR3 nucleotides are TGTGCCAGCAAGTTTAAAGGGCGACCGGAGGGGAACACTGAAGCTTTCTTT. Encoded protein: CASKFKGRPEGNTEAFF.

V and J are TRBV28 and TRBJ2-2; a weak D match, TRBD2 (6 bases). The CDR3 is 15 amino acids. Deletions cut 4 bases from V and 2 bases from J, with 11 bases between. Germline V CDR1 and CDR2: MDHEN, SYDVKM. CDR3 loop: CASSSRDFNTGELFF. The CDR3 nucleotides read TGTGCCAGCAGTTCCCGGGACTTTAACACCGGGGAGCTGTTTTTT.

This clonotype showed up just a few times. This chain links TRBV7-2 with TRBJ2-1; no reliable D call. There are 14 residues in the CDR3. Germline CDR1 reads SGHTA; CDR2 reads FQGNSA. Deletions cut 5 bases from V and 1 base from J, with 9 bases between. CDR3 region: CASSLLPSYNEQFF. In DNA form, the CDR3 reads TGTGCCAGCAGCCTCCTTCCGTCCTACAATGAGCAGTTCTTC.

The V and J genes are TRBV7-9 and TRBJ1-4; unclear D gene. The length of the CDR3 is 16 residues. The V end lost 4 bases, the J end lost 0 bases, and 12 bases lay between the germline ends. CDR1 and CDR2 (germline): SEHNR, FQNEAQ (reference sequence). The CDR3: CASSSPDEATNEKLFF. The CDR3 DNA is TGTGCCAGCAGCTCGCCGGATGAAGCAACTAATGAAAAACTGTTTTTT. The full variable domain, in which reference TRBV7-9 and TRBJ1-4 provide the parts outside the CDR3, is DTGVSQNPRHKITKRGQNVTFRCDPISEHNRLYWYRQTLGQGPEFLTYFQNEAQLEKSRLLSDRFSAERPKGSFSTLEIQRTEQGDSAMYLCASSSPDEATNEKLFFGSGTQLSVL.

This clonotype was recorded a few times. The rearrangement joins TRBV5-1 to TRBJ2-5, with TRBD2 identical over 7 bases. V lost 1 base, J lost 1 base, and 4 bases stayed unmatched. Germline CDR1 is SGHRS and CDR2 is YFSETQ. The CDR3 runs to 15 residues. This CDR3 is CASSLSGTTQETQYF. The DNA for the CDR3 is TGCGCCAGCAGCTTGTCCGGGACTACCCAAGAGACCCAGTACTTC. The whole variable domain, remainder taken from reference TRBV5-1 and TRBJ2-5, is KAGVTQTPRYLIKTRGQQVTLSCSPISGHRSVSWYQQTPGQGLQFLFEYFSETQRNKGNFPGRFSGRQFSNSRSEMNVSTLELGDSALYLCASSLSGTTQETQYFGPGTRLLVL.

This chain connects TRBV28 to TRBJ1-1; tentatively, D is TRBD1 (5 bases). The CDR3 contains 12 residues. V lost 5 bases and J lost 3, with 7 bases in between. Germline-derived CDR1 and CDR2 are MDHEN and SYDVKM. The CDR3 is CASSIQDTEAFF. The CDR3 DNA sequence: TGTGCCAGCAGTATACAGGACACTGAAGCTTTCTTT. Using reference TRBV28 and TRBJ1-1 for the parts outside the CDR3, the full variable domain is DVKVTQSSRYLVKRTGEKVFLECVQDMDHENMFWYRQDPGLGLRLIYFSYDVKMKEKGDIPEGYSVSREKKERFSLILESASTNQTSMYLCASSIQDTEAFFGQGTRLTVV.

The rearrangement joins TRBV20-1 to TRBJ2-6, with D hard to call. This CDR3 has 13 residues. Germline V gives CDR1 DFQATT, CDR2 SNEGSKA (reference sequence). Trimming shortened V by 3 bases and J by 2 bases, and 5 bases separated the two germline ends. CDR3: CSASPPGANVLTF. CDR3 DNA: TGCAGTGCTAGCCCCCCTGGGGCCAACGTCCTGACTTTC.

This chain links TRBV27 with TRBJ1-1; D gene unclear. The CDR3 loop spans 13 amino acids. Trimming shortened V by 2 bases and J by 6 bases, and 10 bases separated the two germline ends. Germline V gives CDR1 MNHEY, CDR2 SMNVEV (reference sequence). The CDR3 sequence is CASSLVIGAEAFF. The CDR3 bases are TGTGCCAGCAGTTTAGTGATCGGCGCTGAAGCTTTCTTT.

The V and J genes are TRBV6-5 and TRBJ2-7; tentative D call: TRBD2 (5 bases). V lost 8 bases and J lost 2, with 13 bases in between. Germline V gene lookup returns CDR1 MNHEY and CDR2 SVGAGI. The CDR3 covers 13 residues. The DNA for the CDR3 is TGTGCCAGCGGAATCGGGGAAGCCTACGAGCAGTACTTC. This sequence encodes CASGIGEAYEQYF.

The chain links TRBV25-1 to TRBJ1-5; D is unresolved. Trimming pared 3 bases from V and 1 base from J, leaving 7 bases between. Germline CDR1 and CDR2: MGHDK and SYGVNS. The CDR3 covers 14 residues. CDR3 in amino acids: CASSDSWSNQPQHF. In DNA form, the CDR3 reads TGTGCCAGCAGTGATTCCTGGAGCAATCAGCCCCAGCATTTT. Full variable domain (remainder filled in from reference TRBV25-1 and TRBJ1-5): EADIYQTPRYLVIGTGKKITLECSQTMGHDKMYWYQQDPGMELHLIHYSYGVNSTEKGDLSSESTVSRIRTEHFPLTLESARPSHTSQYLCASSDSWSNQPQHFGDGTRLSIL.

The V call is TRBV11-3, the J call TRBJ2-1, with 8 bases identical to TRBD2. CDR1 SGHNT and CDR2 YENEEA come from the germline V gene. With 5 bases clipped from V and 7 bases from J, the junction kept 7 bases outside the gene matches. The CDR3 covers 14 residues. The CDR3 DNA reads TGTGCCAGCAGCCCGGGACTAGGTTGGAATGAGCAGTTCTTC. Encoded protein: CASSPGLGWNEQFF.

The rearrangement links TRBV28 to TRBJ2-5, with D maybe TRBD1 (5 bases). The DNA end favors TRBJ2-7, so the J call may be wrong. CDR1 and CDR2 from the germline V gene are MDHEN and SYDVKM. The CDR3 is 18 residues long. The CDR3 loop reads CASSLPPPQGYHLYEQYF. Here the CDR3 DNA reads TGTGCCAGCAGTTTACCTCCCCCCCAGGGCTACCACCTGTACGAGCAGTACTTC.

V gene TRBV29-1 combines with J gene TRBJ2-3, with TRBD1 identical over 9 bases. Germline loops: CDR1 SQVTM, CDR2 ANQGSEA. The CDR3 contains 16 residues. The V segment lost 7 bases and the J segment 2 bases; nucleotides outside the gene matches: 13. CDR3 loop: CSASFQTGGITDTQYF. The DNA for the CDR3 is TGCAGCGCCTCCTTCCAGACAGGGGGTATCACAGATACGCAGTATTTT.